This T cell receptor beta chain was identified during a study of spatial heterogeneity in lung cancer. Time point: sample taken at primary tumor resection. The sequenced material consisted of unsorted whole RNA from tumor, nontumor lung or frozen PBMC. V lost 0 bases and J 2 bases, leaving 9 bases between the germline ends. CDR1 is SGHRS and CDR2 is YFSETQ in the germline V gene. The length of the CDR3 is 14 residues. TCRdb re-derived calls from the 5' RACE reads in MiXCR, one entry per CDR3 protein. Of roughly 4,600 distinct CDR3 sequences listed, over 25% are singletons. This clonotype showed up just a few times.

The chain joins TRBV5-1 to TRBJ2-7; no clear D. The specimen was PBMCs, collected at surgery. This receptor was identified in a male donor with early-stage non-small cell lung cancer. CDR3 amino acids: CASSLDMAPYEQYF. The CDR3 region has the DNA TGCGCCAGCAGCTTGGATATGGCCCCCTACGAGCAGTACTTC.